The present entry profiles one T cell receptor beta chain with its context. Its antigen remains unknown. Primers for the PCR totalled 60 Vbeta and 13 Jbeta. Profiling relied on immunoSEQ multiplex PCR, and the TCRdb table lists in-frame clones only, not all of them. The sample includes under 200,000 clones, roughly 83% of them seen just once. This entry comes from a study of cytomegalovirus exposure and HLA in healthy donors. Study-wide points: As was reported, the HLA-A and HLA-B alleles of most subjects were accurately predicted from TCR beta sequences. Later analysis suggested links between common viral pathogens and several top significant clusters. Cytomegalovirus-associated status was assigned to 164 TCR beta chains.

Healthy individuals who donated bone marrow served as the donors. Sequenced: PBMCs. This TCR was sampled from a boy younger than 10 in good health and CMV-seronegative.

For the CDR3, the DNA is TGCGCCAGCAGCTTTAGGGGTGAAGGGCCCCAGCATTTT. Translation gives CASSFRGEGPQHF. V usage is TRBV5-1 and J usage is TRBJ1-5; D might be TRBD1 (5 bases). V was trimmed by 2 bases and J by 9 bases, leaving 12 bases between them. The CDR3 covers 13 residues. Germline loops: CDR1 SGHRS, CDR2 YFSETQ.